The subject of this entry is one T cell receptor beta chain. This clonotype appeared a few times. Its recognized antigen is unknown. No base qualities exist here, and no much larger clone lies one base off it. This sample is part of a study of human T cells and chemical hapten exposure (dated by TCRdb to the early 2020s). As for the study more broadly: For sensitization, 2% DPC in acetone was applied to a roughly 2 cm by roughly 2 cm area of upper inner arm skin. Weekly therapeutic DPC doses were additionally applied to the scalp of patients throughout the roughly 25-week study period. Patch testing was performed on the upper back with Finn chambers containing 0.01% DPC, and the patch tests were scored after 6 days according to International Contact Dermatitis Research Group standards. The mostly female patient cohort included alopecia areata with under or over 50% scalp involvement, alopecia totalis and alopecia universalis. Libraries were pooled for sequencing, and per-sample TCR yields varied mainly because of small differences in library volumes within the pool. In alopecia patients, the study followed how the peripheral blood TCR repertoire changed in vivo over primary and secondary sensitization to diphenylcyclopropenone (DPC), a hapten. Blood samples were taken from patients before sensitization (week 0) and then at 2, 6 and about 24 weeks after DPC sensitization. For TCR sequencing, blood came from 25 to 35 alopecia patients at anywhere from one to four time points (pre-sensitization, 2, 6 and 24 weeks). What the research found in general, with its limitations: A positive correlation was found between the number of PT1 expanded TCRs and patch test score, with significance reached at thresholds 8, 16 and 32 but not 4. Expanded TCRs formed significantly more large CDR3 similarity clusters than pre-sensitization or healthy control sets, consistent with antigen-driven responses. All patients had alopecia, a presumed autoimmune disease, so their immune response might differ from that of healthy individuals. Repeated subsampling changed both the strength of the expansion versus patch-test correlation and the threshold at which that correlation became significant. No change with DPC sensitization was found in the number of TCRs above 1 in 1000 frequency, and no evidence of global repertoire structure alterations was found.

The CDR3 goes from the cysteine to the phenylalanine over 14 residues. CDR3 DNA only is kept here, 42 bases in frame from base 1. CDR1 and CDR2 (SGDLS, YYNGEE) derive from the germline V gene. V gives up 2 bases and J gives up 6 bases, and the segment between their germline ends measures 15 bases. Libraries were made using RACE. Sequenced on a NextSeq 500. During library preparation, unique molecular identifiers were attached to individual cDNA molecules so that TCRs could be counted in a quantitative, reproducible way. From each blood RNA sample, both TCR alpha and TCR beta chains were sequenced. The published analysis was carried out like this. A median of about 100,000 TCRs per sample was observed, with a range of about 20,000 to 690,600. V, J and CDR3 annotation of the TCR reads was performed with the Decombinator software suite. For PS versus PT1 abundance plots, all samples were subsampled to the same number of TCRs (28,000). Expanded TCRs were defined as absent before sensitization and observed at least eight times at the 2-week time point. The public reads were quality trimmed at Q25 with fastp and then assembled into clones with MiXCR by TCRdb, keeping productive beta chains. Identical CDR3 proteins give one entry, which carries the most common genes and DNA. The V and J calls, along with clone size, are taken from TCRdb and not from the paper's own processing. The sample includes 300,000 to 450,000 distinct CDR3 sequences, with around 5.5% observed a single time. 2% to 3% of the sample lies in the top ten.

Per the publication, the time point label means: pre-sensitization, week 0. Explained via the paper, the treatment or condition label denotes: therapeutic diphenylcyclopropenone sensitization with weekly scalp DPC. At every patch-test visit, the blood draw took place before the patch test was put on. To be eligible, patients had to be aged 18 to 70, diagnosed with alopecia and judged suitable for DPC therapy, while pregnant patients were excluded. Unfractionated whole blood was collected in Tempus Blood RNA tubes, and total RNA was extracted from that blood. This clonotype was sampled from a woman in her forties or fifties with alopecia areata. Some clones in this sample may be carry-over from other donors' samples. The source was whole blood, collected in connection with sensitization to the hapten diphenylcyclopropenone (DPC). The rearranged segments are TRBV9 and TRBJ2-7; the D segment could be TRBD1, given 6 matching bases. CDR3 region: CASSVMGHPGEQYF. The sequenced DNA: TGTGCCAGCAGCGTCATGGGACACCCGGGCGAGCAGTACTTC.